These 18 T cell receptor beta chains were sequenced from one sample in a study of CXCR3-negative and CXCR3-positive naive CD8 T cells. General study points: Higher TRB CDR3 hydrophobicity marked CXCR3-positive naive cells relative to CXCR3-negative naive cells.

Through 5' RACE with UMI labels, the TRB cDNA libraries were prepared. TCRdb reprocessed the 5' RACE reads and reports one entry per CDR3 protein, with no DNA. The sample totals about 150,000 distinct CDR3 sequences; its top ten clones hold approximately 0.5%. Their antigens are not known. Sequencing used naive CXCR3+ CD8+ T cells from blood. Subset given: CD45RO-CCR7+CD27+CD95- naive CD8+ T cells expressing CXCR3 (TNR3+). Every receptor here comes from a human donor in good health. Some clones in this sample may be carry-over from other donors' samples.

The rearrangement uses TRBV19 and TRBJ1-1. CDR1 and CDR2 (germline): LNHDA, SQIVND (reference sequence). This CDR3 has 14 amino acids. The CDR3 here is CASSIVLGNTEAFF.

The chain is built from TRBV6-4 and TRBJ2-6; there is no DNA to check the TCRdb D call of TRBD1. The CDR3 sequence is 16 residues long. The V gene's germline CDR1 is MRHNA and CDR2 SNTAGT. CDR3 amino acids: CASSAASGAGANVLTF.

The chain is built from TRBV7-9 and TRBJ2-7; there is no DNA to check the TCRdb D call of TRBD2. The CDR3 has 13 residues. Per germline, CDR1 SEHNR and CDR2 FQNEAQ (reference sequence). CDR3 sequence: CASSIGGTTEQYF.

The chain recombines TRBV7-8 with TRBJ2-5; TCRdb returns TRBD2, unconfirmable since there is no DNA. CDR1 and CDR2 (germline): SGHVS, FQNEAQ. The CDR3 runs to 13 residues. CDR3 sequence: CASSLRGRETQYF.

The CDR3 protein is CASSLSPSAPLHF. This chain links TRBV14 with TRBJ1-6; TCRdb's D call, TRBD1, is unchecked because there is no DNA. This CDR3 comprises 13 residues. In germline, CDR1 is SGHDN, CDR2 FVKESK.

CDR3 sequence reads: CSVDWGTEAFF. The chain recombines TRBV29-1 with TRBJ1-1. This CDR3 is built from 11 residues. Germline lookup yields CDR1 SQVTM and CDR2 ANQGSEA.

CDR3 region: CASSEETGGIDTQYF. V gene TRBV6-4 combines with J gene TRBJ2-3; the D call from TCRdb, TRBD1, cannot be confirmed without DNA. The CDR3 has 15 amino acids. Germline loops: CDR1 MRHNA, CDR2 SNTAGT.

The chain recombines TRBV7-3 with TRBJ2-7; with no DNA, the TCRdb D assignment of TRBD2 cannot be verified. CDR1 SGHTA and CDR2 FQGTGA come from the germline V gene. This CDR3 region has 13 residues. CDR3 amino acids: CASSLGTSVEQYF.

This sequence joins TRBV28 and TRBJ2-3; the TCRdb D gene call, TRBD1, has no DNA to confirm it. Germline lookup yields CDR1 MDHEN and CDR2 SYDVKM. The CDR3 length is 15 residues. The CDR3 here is CASANPGANTDTQYF. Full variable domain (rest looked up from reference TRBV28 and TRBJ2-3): DVKVTQSSRYLVKRTGEKVFLECVQDMDHENMFWYRQDPGLGLRLIYFSYDVKMKEKGDIPEGYSVSREKKERFSLILESASTNQTSMYLCASANPGANTDTQYFGPGTRLTVL.

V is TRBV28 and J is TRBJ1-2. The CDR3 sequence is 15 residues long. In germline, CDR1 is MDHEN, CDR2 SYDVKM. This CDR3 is CASSFGEAINYGYTF.

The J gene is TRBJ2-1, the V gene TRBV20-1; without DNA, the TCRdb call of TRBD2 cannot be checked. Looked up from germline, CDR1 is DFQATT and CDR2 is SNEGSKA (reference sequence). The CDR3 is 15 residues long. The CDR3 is CSARDYGLAGNEQFF.

The CDR3 here is CASTESASYEQYF. The J gene is TRBJ2-7, the V gene TRBV7-2. The germline gives CDR1 SGHTA, CDR2 FQGNSA. The CDR3 totals 13 residues.

CDR3 in amino acids: CSARWTSDYEQYF. This chain uses TRBV20-1 with TRBJ2-7; TCRdb proposes TRBD2, but this gene call is untestable without DNA. From germline, CDR1 is DFQATT and CDR2 SNEGSKA (reference sequence). There are 13 residues in the CDR3.

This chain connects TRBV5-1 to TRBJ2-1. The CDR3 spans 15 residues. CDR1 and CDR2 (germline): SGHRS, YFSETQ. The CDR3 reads CASSLDSPPYNEQFF.

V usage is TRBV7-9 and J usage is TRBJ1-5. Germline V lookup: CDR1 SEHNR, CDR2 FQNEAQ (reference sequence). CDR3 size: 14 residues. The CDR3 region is CASSLSGNHQPQHF. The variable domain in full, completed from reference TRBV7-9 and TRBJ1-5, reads DTGVSQNPRHKITKRGQNVTFRCDPISEHNRLYWYRQTLGQGPEFLTYFQNEAQLEKSRLLSDRFSAERPKGSFSTLEIQRTEQGDSAMYLCASSLSGNHQPQHFGDGTRLSIL.

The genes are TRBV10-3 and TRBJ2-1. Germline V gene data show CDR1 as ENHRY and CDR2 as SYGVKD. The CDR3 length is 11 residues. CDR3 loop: CAISYDNEQFF.

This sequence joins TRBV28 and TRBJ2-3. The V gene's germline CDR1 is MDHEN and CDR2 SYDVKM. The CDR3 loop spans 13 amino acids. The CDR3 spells CASSLGLRDTQYF.

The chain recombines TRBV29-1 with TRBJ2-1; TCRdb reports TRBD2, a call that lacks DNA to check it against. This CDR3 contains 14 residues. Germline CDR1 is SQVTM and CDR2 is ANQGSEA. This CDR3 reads CSVWEGWEAYEQFF.